This T cell receptor (beta chain) was identified in a study of CD8 T cells in ankylosing spondylitis. TCRdb re-derived calls from the 5' RACE reads in MiXCR, one entry per CDR3 protein. This table has 85,000 to 90,000 distinct CDR3 sequences, 27% appearing once. Germline CDR1 and CDR2: SGHTA and FQGNSA. The CDR3 is made up of 13 amino acids. V lost 2 bases to trimming and J lost 10 bases, with 14 bases between them. Findings of the study overall: Disease-linked clones were reportedly significantly enriched in matched ankylosing spondylitis synovial fluid.

In its sample, this clonotype was seen a few times. No antigen is known for it. This chain uses TRBV7-2 with TRBJ1-2; a possible D gene is TRBD1 (6 bases). The sequenced sample consisted of blood, either unsorted or a sorted T cell fraction (not recorded which). The TCR was taken from a male donor with ankylosing spondylitis or in good health (not recorded which). The CDR3 nucleotides read TGTGCCAGCAGCTTAAATGGACAGCCAAACTACACCTTC. It codes for CASSLNGQPNYTF.